The 27 T cell receptor beta chains given below trace back to one sample, sequenced in a study of cytomegalovirus exposure and HLA in healthy donors. PCR involved 60 Vbeta and 13 Jbeta primers. Clones were sequenced by immunoSEQ multiplex PCR, and TCRdb holds only the in-frame ones, with some missing. The table shows 90,000 to 100,000 clones, with 60% to 80% occurring only once. The sample comprised PBMCs. These receptors came from a female donor in good health and CMV-seronegative.

V usage is TRBV18 and J usage is TRBJ2-2; 7 nucleotides line up with TRBD1. Trimming removed 8 bases from V and 0 bases from J; junction bases left unmatched: 3. Germline CDR1 is KGHSH and CDR2 is LQKENI. The CDR3 spans 14 residues. Here the CDR3 reads CASVGGANTGELFF. The CDR3 bases are TGTGCCAGCGTAGGGGGCGCGAACACCGGGGAGCTGTTTTTT.

This chain joins TRBV7-8 and TRBJ1-5, with TRBD1 matching 12 bases. V was pared by 4 bases and J by 4 bases, with 5 bases of the junction left unmatched. This CDR3 spans 16 amino acids. The germline CDR1 and CDR2 sequences are SGHVS and FQNEAQ. CDR3 bases: TGTGCCAGCAGCTCCGGGACAGGGGGCGGGAATCAGCCCCAGCATTTT. The encoded protein is CASSSGTGGGNQPQHF.

The genes are TRBV6-6 and TRBJ2-5; 10 bases are shared with TRBD1. The CDR3 runs to 14 residues. Germline assignment: CDR1 MNHNY and CDR2 SVGAGI (reference sequence). V lost 5 bases to trimming and J lost 4 bases; unmatched junction nucleotides: 4. CDR3 in DNA: TGTGCCAGCAGTCGGGACAGGGGATCAGAGACCCAGTACTTC. This gives the protein CASSRDRGSETQYF.

DNA of the CDR3: TGTGCCAGCAGTATTACAGACTACGAGCAGTACTTC. This translates into CASSITDYEQYF. The chain employs TRBV7-9 and TRBJ2-7; unclear D gene. This CDR3 spans 12 amino acids. CDR1 and CDR2 (germline): SEHNR, FQNEAQ (reference sequence). The V end lost 6 bases, the J end lost 3 bases, and 9 bases lay between the germline ends.

The chain uses TRBV4-1 and TRBJ2-2; 8 bases are shared with TRBD1. This CDR3 comprises 14 residues. Germline V gives CDR1 MGHRA, CDR2 YSYEKL. Trimming removed 5 bases from V and 4 bases from J; junction bases left unmatched: 3. CDR3 in DNA: TGCGCCAGCAGCACCGGACAGGGCACCGGGGAGCTGTTTTTT. Encoded protein: CASSTGQGTGELFF.

Comments on this clone: Distinct nucleotide sequences in the sample also encode this CDR3. The chain links TRBV5-6 to TRBJ2-3, with 8 bases matching TRBD2. V shed 4 bases, J shed 1 base, and the junction held 5 bases outside the gene matches. There are 15 residues in the CDR3. The germline gives CDR1 SGHDT, CDR2 YYEEEE. The CDR3 reads CASSLAGGGTDTQYF. In DNA form, the CDR3 reads TGTGCCAGCAGCCTCGCGGGGGGTGGCACAGATACGCAGTATTTT. The full variable domain, completed using reference TRBV5-6 and TRBJ2-3, is DAGVTQSPTHLIKTRGQQVTLRCSPKSGHDTVSWYQQALGQGPQFIFQYYEEEERQRGNFPDRFSGHQFPNYSSELNVNALLLGDSALYLCASSLAGGGTDTQYFGPGTRLTVL.

This clone is a singleton in its sample. The chain uses TRBV29-1 and TRBJ2-5; 9 bases are a match to TRBD1. The J call is in doubt because the DNA end fits TRBJ2-7 better. CDR1 is SQVTM and CDR2 is ANQGSEA in the germline V gene. The CDR3 contains 16 residues. Here the CDR3 DNA reads TGCAGCGTTGGGGGAAAGCGGGACAGGGCCTCCTACGAGCAGTACTTC. Protein product: CSVGGKRDRASYEQYF.

The V and J genes are TRBV6-6 and TRBJ1-2; TRBD1 agrees at 8 bases. This CDR3 has 15 amino acids. Germline V gene data show CDR1 as MNHNY and CDR2 as SVGAGI (reference sequence). V shed 0 bases and J 11 bases; nucleotides not matched to a gene: 11. CDR3: CASSYSIGGQEEYTF. In DNA form, the CDR3 reads TGTGCCAGCAGTTACTCGATAGGGGGACAGGAGGAGTACACCTTC.

This clone was recorded once. V and J are TRBV20-1 and TRBJ1-2; TRBD1 is a possible D gene (6 bases). CDR3 length: 9 amino acids. Looked up from germline, CDR1 is DFQATT and CDR2 is SNEGSKA (reference sequence). The CDR3 loop is CRGGAGYTF. The CDR3, as DNA: TGCAGGGGGGGGGCTGGCTACACCTTC.

In regard to this clone: At the DNA level, this CDR3 is encoded by other sequences in the same sample as well. This chain connects TRBV9 to TRBJ2-7; TRBD1 matches at 9 bases. Germline CDR1 is SGDLS and CDR2 is YYNGEE. Losses at the gene ends were 0 bases for V and 4 bases for J; bases not matched to a gene: 2. The CDR3 has 14 amino acids. The CDR3 is CASSVGGQGYEQYF. DNA for the CDR3: TGTGCCAGCAGCGTAGGGGGACAGGGTTACGAGCAGTACTTC.

This clone showed up just a few times. The V and J genes are TRBV7-9 and TRBJ2-1; the D gene is possibly TRBD2 (5 bases). CDR1 is SEHNR, CDR2 FQNEAQ, per germline (reference sequence). The CDR3 totals 15 residues. Trimming removed 2 bases from V and 0 bases from J, with 8 bases in between. CDR3 in DNA: TGTGCCAGCAGCTTACTGCGGGCCTCCTACAATGAGCAGTTCTTC. Its translation is CASSLLRASYNEQFF.

In nucleotides, the CDR3 is TGTGCCAGCAGTGAAAGTCGAGTATCCCTCCACTTT. It translates to CASSESRVSLHF. The gene calls are TRBV2 and TRBJ1-6, with no clear D. Germline V gene data show CDR1 as SNHLY and CDR2 as FYNNEI. Trimming shortened V by 2 bases and J by 14 bases, and 10 bases separated the two germline ends. The CDR3 covers 12 residues.

In this sample, this clone turned up a few times. The gene calls are TRBV2 and TRBJ1-5; 12 bases are shared with TRBD1. Per germline, CDR1 SNHLY and CDR2 FYNNEI. Losses at the gene ends were 8 bases for V and 2 bases for J; bases not matched to a gene: 10. This CDR3 is 17 amino acids long. CDR3 nucleotides: TGTGCCAGCTCTCCCGGGACAGGGGGCGCGGGCAATCAGCCCCAGCATTTT. Protein: CASSPGTGGAGNQPQHF.

Only one count was recorded for this clone. The V and J genes are TRBV19 and TRBJ2-5; D is possibly TRBD1 (5 bases). V lost 5 bases, J lost 2 bases, and 27 bases lay in between. The CDR3 runs to 19 residues. CDR1 is LNHDA and CDR2 is SQIVND in the germline V gene (reference sequence). CDR3 sequence reads: CASSPRQSLVYSRQETQYF. CDR3 nucleotide sequence: TGTGCCAGTAGTCCCCGACAGTCACTCGTCTATAGTCGGCAAGAGACCCAGTACTTC.

The chain employs TRBV25-1 and TRBJ2-5; 8 bases are a match to TRBD1. V shed 4 bases, J shed 7 bases, and the junction held 8 bases outside the gene matches. Germline V lookup: CDR1 MGHDK, CDR2 SYGVNS. The CDR3 is 14 amino acids. CDR3 loop: CASSGTGKRVTQYF. The CDR3 DNA is TGTGCCAGCAGTGGGACAGGGAAGAGGGTGACCCAGTACTTC.

The chain joins TRBV6-5 to TRBJ2-3, with 7 bases lining up with TRBD2. V was clipped by 2 bases and J by 5 bases; unmatched bases: 7. The CDR3 has 15 amino acids. CDR1 MNHEY and CDR2 SVGAGI come from the germline V gene. CDR3 in amino acids: CASSYGGGSGDTQYF. CDR3 coding DNA: TGTGCCAGCAGTTACGGTGGCGGGAGTGGAGATACGCAGTATTTT.

This clone was counted between two and nine times. The chain has TRBV5-4 and TRBJ1-1; 8 nucleotides align to TRBD1. With V trimmed by 1 base and J by 5 bases, 7 bases remained unmatched. Germline CDR1 and CDR2: SGHNT and YYREEE (reference sequence). This CDR3 is built from 15 residues. This CDR3 reads CASSLTRDRTTEAFF. For the CDR3, the DNA is TGTGCCAGCAGCTTGACCCGGGACAGGACGACTGAAGCTTTCTTT.

V gene TRBV5-1 combines with J gene TRBJ1-3; D is unclear. This CDR3 is built from 15 residues. CDR1 SGHRS and CDR2 YFSETQ come from the germline V gene. Trimming removed 0 bases at V and 2 bases at J, with 9 bases between. The CDR3 spells CASSLEGGTGNTIYF. The CDR3 coding sequence is TGCGCCAGCAGCTTGGAGGGAGGGACTGGAAACACCATATATTTT.

Details on this clone: Its ends do not fully match the called genes, so a read error is possible. This CDR3 reads CSSSLANEQFF. CDR3 DNA: TGTTCCAGCAGCTTGGCCAATGAGCAGTTCTTC. V gene TRBV7-9 combines with J gene TRBJ2-1; D uncertain. Germline V gene lookup returns CDR1 SEHNR and CDR2 FQNEAQ (reference sequence). The CDR3 extends over 11 amino acids.

The rearrangement links TRBV6-1 to TRBJ2-1; perhaps TRBD1 as D (5 bases). Germline V gene data show CDR1 as MNHNS and CDR2 as SASEGT. This CDR3 is built from 14 residues. V gave up 7 bases and J gave up 9 bases, with 19 bases separating them. CDR3 in amino acids: CASKAGPGRAEQFF. The CDR3 DNA is TGTGCCAGCAAAGCAGGGCCCGGGCGTGCTGAGCAGTTCTTC.

The chain recombines TRBV11-2 with TRBJ2-7; 8 bases map to TRBD1. Germline trimming cut 1 base from V and 3 bases from J; bases unmatched to any gene: 8. CDR3 length: 16 amino acids. The germline gives CDR1 SGHAT, CDR2 FQNNGV. This chain's CDR3 is CASSLVLGQGNYEQYF. In DNA form, the CDR3 reads TGTGCCAGCAGCTTAGTGCTCGGACAGGGCAACTACGAGCAGTACTTC. Based on the CDR3 plus reference TRBV11-2 and TRBJ2-7, the full variable domain is EAGVAQSPRYKIIEKRQSVAFWCNPISGHATLYWYQQILGQGPKLLIQFQNNGVVDDSQLPKDRFSAERLKGVDSTLKIQPAKLEDSAVYLCASSLVLGQGNYEQYFGPGTRLTVT.

This clone was counted between two and nine times. V is TRBV28 and J is TRBJ2-1, with TRBD2 as a possible D gene (7 bases). From germline, CDR1 is MDHEN and CDR2 SYDVKM. Trimming took 6 bases from V and 6 from J, leaving 15 bases between them. The CDR3 extends over 14 amino acids. The CDR3, as DNA: TGTGCCAGCAGGGGAGGGGGGGTTGGCAATGAGCAGTTCTTC. As protein: CASRGGGVGNEQFF.

This clone was detected only a few times. The chain is built from TRBV18 and TRBJ2-1; D may be TRBD1 (6 bases). V was trimmed by 2 bases and J by 7 bases, leaving 12 bases between them. The length of the CDR3 is 14 residues. Germline V CDR1 and CDR2: KGHSH, LQKENI. Here the CDR3 reads CASSPWVQGNEQFF. The DNA for the CDR3 is TGTGCCAGCTCACCATGGGTTCAGGGGAATGAGCAGTTCTTC.

This chain uses TRBV6-1 with TRBJ1-6; D is perhaps TRBD1 (5 bases). The CDR3 totals 15 residues. V lost 7 bases to trimming and J lost 9 bases, with 19 bases between them. CDR1 MNHNS and CDR2 SASEGT come from the germline V gene. The CDR3 here is CASTPSQVGVSPLHF. CDR3 DNA: TGTGCCAGCACCCCCTCACAGGTAGGGGTTTCACCCCTCCACTTT.

The table lists this clone with a count of one. V is TRBV28 and J is TRBJ2-7; 10 positions agree with TRBD1. V shed 1 base, J shed 3 bases, and the junction held 12 bases outside the gene matches. Germline loops: CDR1 MDHEN, CDR2 SYDVKM. The CDR3 runs to 18 residues. The CDR3 reads CASSLLPVGQGRFYEQYF. The CDR3 DNA reads as TGTGCCAGCAGTTTATTGCCTGTGGGACAGGGGAGGTTCTACGAGCAGTACTTC.

The chain carries TRBV14 and TRBJ1-3, with no clear D. V gave up 6 bases and J gave up 4 bases, with 13 bases separating them. Germline V gene sequence: CDR1 SGHDN, CDR2 FVKESK. The length of the CDR3 is 14 residues. CDR3 bases: TGTGCCAGCAGTCCCAGGCTATTGGGAAACACCATATATTTT. Its protein is CASSPRLLGNTIYF.

Points on this clone: An end of the junction differs from the germline gene, which may be a read error. The CDR3 bases are TGTTCCAGCAGCTTAGTGACCCGGGACAGGCATTCAGGGGCCAACGTCCTGACTTTC. It encodes CSSSLVTRDRHSGANVLTF. The V gene is TRBV7-9, the J gene TRBJ2-6, with TRBD1 matching 8 bases. CDR3 length equals 19 residues. Looked up from germline, CDR1 is SEHNR and CDR2 is FQNEAQ (reference sequence).